The clone carrying this T cell receptor (beta chain) came up once. The target antigen is unknown. Selected positively for CCR7 and CD45RO-negative, naive CD8 cells excluded terminally differentiated effector memory CD45RA+ cells. The data derive from a study of shared clonotypes between healthy human individuals. At the level of the study: There were three CD4 naive, three CD4 memory, two CD8 naive and one CD8 memory plates per donor. Study-level findings and limits: Among a few donors, approximately 5% of naive CD4 clonotypes were found in common. An expected dependence of interdonor clonotype sharing on sequencing depth was noted. Naive subsets typically showed greater estimated richness than memory subsets.

The CDR3 spans 13 residues. Germline assignment: CDR1 MNHEY and CDR2 SMNVEV (reference sequence). V lost 4 bases and J lost 2, with 9 bases in between. Data came from immunoSEQ multiplex PCR; TCRdb stores just in-frame clones and leaves some out. The sample carries some 2,100,000 clones, about 92% recorded once. The receptor's source is a man aged 18 to 35 in good health. Some clones in this sample may be carry-over from other donors' samples. The sequenced sample was naive CD8+ T cells from PBMCs. The chain combines TRBV27 with TRBJ2-7; no firm D call. The CDR3, as DNA: TGTGCCAGCAGTTGGGCACCTCCCTACGAGCAGTACTTC. Its protein is CASSWAPPYEQYF.